A few counts support the clone carrying this T cell receptor (beta chain). This sample stems from a study of blood T cells in healthy people across ages. For the second PCR, which ran for roughly 7 to 11 cycles, a sample-barcoded 5' primer and a J-beta primer mix were used. TCRdb used MiXCR to reprocess the 5' RACE reads, holding one entry per CDR3 protein. The sample includes roughly 1,100,000 distinct CDR3 sequences, 20% to 25% of them seen just once. Germline loops: CDR1 SEHNR, CDR2 FQNEAQ (reference sequence). The CDR3 sequence is 15 residues long. With 5 bases removed from V and 3 bases from J, the gap between germline ends came to 13 bases. The same sample was also studied in work on T cells of mothers and their children. That source notes: From each mother came over 8.5 million TCR beta CDR3 reads, and from each child came 3 million to 3.5 million.

The sequenced material came from blood. This clonotype originated in a girl aged 2-10 years in good health. The genes are TRBV7-9 and TRBJ1-4; D perhaps matches TRBD1 (6 bases). The DNA of the CDR3 is TGTGCCAGCAGCATTTTGACAGGTCCTAATGAAAAACTGTTTTTT. Its translation: CASSILTGPNEKLFF.